This TCR beta chain was profiled in a study of blood T cell repertoires in COVID-19. Per the original methods: Reference gene primer amplification gave nucleated cell count estimates. Sequenced by immunoSEQ multiplex PCR; TCRdb stores in-frame clones only, minus some. For V, J and clone size, that table is used; D and trimming come from the DNA. The sample contains 150,000 to 200,000 clones, about 93% of which appear only once. Notes on this clone: Other DNA sequences within the sample encode an identical CDR3.

There are 12 residues in the CDR3. V dropped 5 bases and J dropped 4 bases, with 6 bases sitting between them. The receptor comes from a woman aged 45-59 years with acute or convalescent COVID-19. Sequencing was performed on peripheral blood. The genes are TRBV12-3 or TRBV12-4 and TRBJ1-5, with D possibly being TRBD1 (5 bases). The chain's CDR3 is CASSPGNQPQHF. The CDR3 nucleotides are TGTGCCAGCAGTCCAGGGAATCAGCCCCAGCATTTT.